The next 15 T cell receptor beta chains were all read from a single sample in a study of cytomegalovirus exposure and HLA in healthy donors. Here immunoSEQ multiplex PCR was the method, and the copy in TCRdb shows in-frame clones only, minus some. The table has approximately 150,000 clones, 70% to 90% seen once. Input material: PBMCs. The receptors originated from a man aged 18 to 29 in good health and CMV-seropositive.

This clone was seen once. In DNA, the CDR3 is TGTGCCAGCAGCGGGGACTGGATTGGGCATGAGCAGTTCTTC. Translating it yields CASSGDWIGHEQFF. The chain carries TRBV5-6 and TRBJ2-1; possibly TRBD2 for D (6 bases). The germline CDR1 and CDR2 sequences are SGHDT and YYEEEE. The CDR3 runs 14 residues. The germline V and J ends were trimmed by 4 bases and 8 bases, with 16 bases remaining between them.

The chain couples TRBV6-5 to TRBJ1-5, with 7 bases identical to TRBD1. CDR1 MNHEY and CDR2 SVGAGI come from the germline V gene. The CDR3 length is 13 residues. The V segment lost 5 bases and the J segment 3 bases; nucleotides outside the gene matches: 1. The CDR3 region is CASSGQVNQPQHF. In DNA form, the CDR3 reads TGTGCCAGCAGTGGACAGGTCAATCAGCCCCAGCATTTT.

This chain links TRBV18 with TRBJ1-2; TRBD1 agrees at 7 bases. Germline V gene data show CDR1 as KGHSH and CDR2 as LQKENI. This CDR3 spans 15 amino acids. The J segment lost 2 bases and the V segment lost 3 bases, leaving 6 bases of the junction unmatched. The CDR3 coding sequence is TGTGCCAGCTCACCGACGACAGGGTTCAACTATGGCTACACCTTC. Translating it yields CASSPTTGFNYGYTF. Combining the CDR3 with reference TRBV18 and TRBJ1-2 gives the whole variable domain NAGVMQNPRHLVRRRGQEARLRCSPMKGHSHVYWYRQLPEEGLKFMVYLQKENIIDESGMPKERFSAEFPKEGPSILRIQQVVRGDSAAYFCASSPTTGFNYGYTFGSGTRLTVV.

This clone was observed once. The chain employs TRBV29-1 and TRBJ1-4; D is uncertain. Per the germline V gene, CDR1 is SQVTM and CDR2 is ANQGSEA. The CDR3 consists of 12 residues. Trimming took 7 bases from V and 4 from J, leaving 10 bases between them. The CDR3: CSAWASNEKLFF. DNA for the CDR3: TGCAGCGCCTGGGCCAGTAATGAAAAACTGTTTTTT.

CDR3 in DNA: TGTGCCAGCAGTTCGCGGACAGGTGCGGGAAACACCATATATTTT. Translated, it gives CASSSRTGAGNTIYF. This rearrangement joins TRBV28 to TRBJ1-3; 7 nucleotides align to TRBD1. Germline CDR1 is MDHEN and CDR2 is SYDVKM. The trim removed 4 bases at V and 4 bases at J, leaving 7 bases unmatched. This CDR3 contains 15 residues. The full variable domain, rest sourced from reference TRBV28 and TRBJ1-3, is DVKVTQSSRYLVKRTGEKVFLECVQDMDHENMFWYRQDPGLGLRLIYFSYDVKMKEKGDIPEGYSVSREKKERFSLILESASTNQTSMYLCASSSRTGAGNTIYFGEGSWLTVV.

This clone was recorded only once. The V call is TRBV2, the J call TRBJ2-3, with 7 bases fitting TRBD2. The CDR3 spans 12 residues. V was clipped by 9 bases and J by 3 bases; unmatched bases: 3. CDR1 is SNHLY and CDR2 is FYNNEI in the germline V gene. The CDR3 nucleotides read TGTGCCAGTGGACTAGTGACAGATACGCAGTATTTT. Translating it yields CASGLVTDTQYF.

The V and J genes are TRBV7-2 and TRBJ2-1; TRBD2 matches at 11 bases. The CDR3 has 15 amino acids. CDR1 SGHTA and CDR2 FQGNSA come from the germline V gene. The V and J ends lost 1 base and 7 bases, in that order; junction bases with no gene match: 3. The CDR3, as DNA: TGTGCCAGCAGCTTAGGGGTAGCGGGAGGGAATGAGCAGTTCTTC. It specifies CASSLGVAGGNEQFF.

This clone was seen just once. V usage is TRBV7-2 and J usage is TRBJ2-2, with no clear D. The CDR3 is 13 amino acids. Germline assignment: CDR1 SGHTA and CDR2 FQGNSA. The V end was cut by 3 bases, the J end by 7 bases, with 9 bases between. The chain's CDR3 is CASSLNIGGELFF. CDR3 nucleotide sequence: TGTGCCAGCAGCTTGAACATTGGCGGGGAGCTGTTTTTT.

CDR3 protein: CASSPPGNQLRPQHF. The CDR3 coding sequence is TGTGCCAGTAGTCCTCCGGGGAACCAGCTCCGGCCCCAGCATTTT. The gene calls are TRBV19 and TRBJ1-5, with no clear D. The CDR3 sequence is 15 residues long. In germline, CDR1 is LNHDA, CDR2 SQIVND (reference sequence). The V and J ends lost 5 bases and 9 bases respectively, with 20 bases between them.

V gene TRBV29-1 combines with J gene TRBJ2-5; the D is unclear. Trimming took off 6 bases at V and 4 bases at J, with 12 bases between the two ends. The CDR3 is made up of 12 amino acids. The germline CDR1 and CDR2 sequences are SQVTM and ANQGSEA. Here the CDR3 reads CSVANTGETQYF. CDR3 bases: TGCAGCGTCGCTAATACGGGAGAGACCCAGTACTTC.

The rearrangement links TRBV20-1 to TRBJ2-2; D not resolved. The CDR3 is 11 amino acids. CDR1 DFQATT and CDR2 SNEGSKA come from the germline V gene (reference sequence). V was shortened by 5 bases and J by 2 bases, with 3 bases between the two germline ends. The CDR3 sequence is CSAYNTGELFF. The CDR3 DNA reads as TGCAGTGCTTATAACACCGGGGAGCTGTTTTTT.

The CDR3, as DNA: TGTGCCAGCACAGAGACAGGCTATAATGGCTACACCTTC. This gives the protein CASTETGYNGYTF. The gene calls are TRBV6-5 and TRBJ1-2; possible D gene TRBD1, 6 bases. Trimming stripped 7 bases from V and 6 bases from J, with 15 bases between. CDR3 length: 13 amino acids. Germline loops: CDR1 MNHEY, CDR2 SVGAGI.

This clone was counted once. The chain has TRBV29-1 and TRBJ2-7; tentatively, D is TRBD2 (5 bases). Germline CDR1 is SQVTM and CDR2 is ANQGSEA. V was trimmed by 2 bases and J by 1 base, leaving 12 bases between them. The CDR3 sequence is 14 residues long. The DNA of the CDR3 is TGCAGCGTTGAATCAACAGAGGGATCCTACGAGCAGTACTTC. Its translation is CSVESTEGSYEQYF.

The chain combines TRBV5-5 with TRBJ1-2; D is perhaps TRBD1 (5 bases). Per germline, CDR1 SGHKS and CDR2 YYEKEE (reference sequence). This CDR3 is built from 16 residues. The V gene lost 0 bases and the J gene lost 2 bases, with 14 bases spanning the gap. Here the CDR3 DNA reads TGTGCCAGCAGCTTGGGCAGGGTAAGGGCAAACTATGGCTACACCTTC. Translated: CASSLGRVRANYGYTF.

The gene calls are TRBV7-9 and TRBJ2-5; D gene unclear. This CDR3 comprises 14 residues. V gave up 3 bases and J gave up 2 bases, with 10 bases separating them. CDR1 is SEHNR, CDR2 FQNEAQ, per germline (reference sequence). CDR3 sequence reads: CASSFLSNQETQYF. The CDR3 coding sequence is TGTGCCAGCAGCTTTTTGTCTAATCAAGAGACCCAGTACTTC.